This note documents a single T cell receptor beta chain sequence. Its specific antigen is unknown. Base qualities are not recorded, but no much larger clone differs from it by a single base. What the time point label conveys for this sample: sample taken at primary tumor resection. The donors were more than 60 patients from the lung TRACERx cohort who had early-stage, untreated non-small cell lung cancer. For TCR sequencing, whole RNA was extracted from tumor and nontumor lung tissue, or from cryopreserved PBMC samples, and no cell sorting was done. Patients were selected for TCR sequencing only if sufficient RNA was available from at least two tumor regions. Before being selected, tumor and adjacent nontumor lung specimens were reviewed by a lung pathologist. Trimming leaves V shorter by 3 bases and J shorter by 2 bases, with the junction holding 4 bases beyond the gene matches. CDR1 and CDR2, looked up from the germline V gene, are MDHEN and SYDVKM. Including cysteine and phenylalanine, the CDR3 has 16 amino acids. Only the CDR3 portion is preserved as DNA: 48 bases, with reading frame beginning at the first base.

The data are from a study of spatial heterogeneity in lung cancer (dated 2019 in TCRdb). For the wider study: Beta-chain transcripts were consistently detected in greater numbers than alpha-chain transcripts, which likely reflects a higher abundance of beta-chain transcripts. TCR transcript counts in tumor regions correlated strongly with a T cell transcriptional module score from matched bulk RNA-seq. In the raw uncorrected reads, each unique combination of TCR and UMI appeared more than ten times on average. TCR alpha and beta repertoires were quantitatively compared across multiple tumor regions, matched nontumor lung and blood in non-small cell lung cancer. Nonsynonymous mutation counts, determined by whole-exome sequencing of tumor tissue, were related to TCR repertoire features. Both alpha and beta chains were TCR-sequenced in samples taken at surgery, namely 220 tumor regions, 61 to 65 matched nontumor lung samples and 50 to 60 PBMC samples. Summary of the overall study and its limitations: TCR-seq coverage of tumor T cells was estimated at only around 7% for alpha chains and roughly 13% for beta chains. The number of expanded intratumoral alpha and beta TCRs correlated with the tumor nonsynonymous mutation count. Additional single-cell paired TCR alpha and beta sequencing was considered necessary to confirm, at a functional level, the hypothesis that regional TCRs recognize regional mutations. Counts of ubiquitous and regional expanded TCRs were found to correlate with counts of ubiquitous and regional nonsynonymous mutations, respectively.

Libraries were made using 5' RACE. These reads were obtained on a NextSeq 500. In the TCR library protocol, a unique molecular identifier was attached to each TCR cDNA molecule so that PCR and sequencing errors could be corrected. Processing in the source paper ran as follows. TCR identification, UMI-based error correction and CDR3 extraction were performed with Decombinator tools. TCRs above a frequency of 2 per 1,000, corresponding to the top 1% of the tumor frequency distribution, were defined as expanded. Expanded tumor TCRs were classed as regional if statistically deemed absent (corrected P<0.05) from at least one tumor region, otherwise ubiquitous. Renyi diversity was calculated using the R vegan package after each repertoire was subsampled 100 times to 5,000 TCRs. CDR3 similarity networks were constructed using string-kernel similarity of amino acid triplets, with links drawn between CDR3s whose pairwise similarity was above 0.82. TCRdb itself trimmed the public reads at Q25 with fastp, ran MiXCR and retained productive beta chains. All rows with the same CDR3 protein become a single entry with the most common DNA and genes. These V and J calls originate from TCRdb's pipeline instead of the authors' own analysis. The sample profile shows 20,000 to 30,000 distinct CDR3 sequences; 8% to 10% of them were found once. 7.7% of the sample is held by the ten biggest clonotypes.

In this chain, TRBV28 is recombined with TRBJ2-3; TRBD2 matches 11 bases in the middle. This receptor was obtained from a male donor with early-stage non-small cell lung cancer. Sequencing was performed on lung tumor tissue, taken at surgery. The CDR3 corresponds to CASSFPGLAATDTQYF. The DNA reads TGTGCCAGCAGTTTTCCGGGACTAGCGGCCACAGATACGCAGTATTTT.